These 12 T cell receptor beta chains came from one sample sequenced in a study of cytomegalovirus exposure and HLA in healthy donors. The PCR ran on 60 Vbeta and 13 Jbeta primers. The repertoire was sequenced with immunoSEQ multiplex PCR; TCRdb's copy has only in-frame clones and lacks some. The table shows 170,000 or so clones, with around 72% occurring only once. The sample was PBMCs. All receptors derive from a woman aged 50 to 65 in good health and CMV-seropositive.

The chain combines TRBV7-9 with TRBJ2-2; 7 bases are a match to TRBD2. Germline V gene sequence: CDR1 SEHNR, CDR2 FQNEAQ (reference sequence). Trimming removed 5 bases from V and 0 bases from J; junction bases left unmatched: 3. This CDR3 has 15 amino acids. CDR3 amino acids: CASSQRGPNTGELFF. Here the CDR3 DNA reads TGTGCCAGCAGCCAGCGGGGACCGAACACCGGGGAGCTGTTTTTT.

The gene calls are TRBV2 and TRBJ2-3; D call uncertain. This CDR3 is built from 16 residues. Germline assignment: CDR1 SNHLY and CDR2 FYNNEI. Trimming shortened V by 5 bases and J by 0 bases, and 15 bases separated the two germline ends. The CDR3 region has the DNA TGTGCCAGCAGTCAGAATGGGCTATCTAGCACAGATACGCAGTATTTT. Residues: CASSQNGLSSTDTQYF.

The V call is TRBV7-2, the J call TRBJ1-1; D is ambiguous. CDR3 length: 13 amino acids. Trimming removed 4 bases from V and 0 bases from J, with 6 bases in between. Germline-derived CDR1 and CDR2 are SGHTA and FQGNSA. CDR3 sequence reads: CASSSGLNTEAFF. The CDR3 nucleotides are TGTGCCAGCAGCTCCGGTTTGAACACTGAAGCTTTCTTT. Variable domain in full (rest from reference TRBV7-2 and TRBJ1-1): GAGVSQSPSNKVTEKGKDVELRCDPISGHTALYWYRQSLGQGLEFLIYFQGNSAPDKSGLPSDRFSAERTGGSVSTLTIQRTQQEDSAVYLCASSSGLNTEAFFGQGTRLTVV.

A single count supports this clone. The chain joins TRBV7-2 to TRBJ2-2; D might be TRBD1 (5 bases). Germline loops: CDR1 SGHTA, CDR2 FQGNSA. V was cut by 3 bases and J by 1 base, with 9 bases left in between. The CDR3 contains 15 residues. The CDR3 loop is CASSLVQGNTGELFF. Written as DNA, the CDR3 is TGTGCCAGCAGCTTGGTTCAGGGGAACACCGGGGAGCTGTTTTTT.

This chain links TRBV6-6 with TRBJ1-4; 8 nucleotides align to TRBD1. Germline loops: CDR1 MNHNY, CDR2 SVGAGI (reference sequence). The CDR3 runs 13 residues. V shed 6 bases and J 4 bases; nucleotides not matched to a gene: 1. The CDR3 region has the DNA TGTGCCAGCAGGACAGGGGATAATGAAAAACTGTTTTTT. Protein product: CASRTGDNEKLFF.

The chain has TRBV28 and TRBJ2-5; the match to TRBD2 covers 13 bases. This CDR3 is 15 amino acids long. V lost 5 bases to trimming and J lost 3 bases; unmatched junction nucleotides: 3. CDR1 and CDR2 (germline): MDHEN, SYDVKM. Written as DNA, the CDR3 is TGTGCCAGCAGTATTGGACTAGCGGGGGAAGAGACCCAGTACTTC. Residues: CASSIGLAGEETQYF. Looking up the rest from reference TRBV28 and TRBJ2-5 gives the full variable domain: DVKVTQSSRYLVKRTGEKVFLECVQDMDHENMFWYRQDPGLGLRLIYFSYDVKMKEKGDIPEGYSVSREKKERFSLILESASTNQTSMYLCASSIGLAGEETQYFGPGTRLLVL.

The J gene is TRBJ2-7, the V gene TRBV11-3, with 9 bases identical to TRBD2. This CDR3 is built from 15 residues. After removal of 2 bases from V and 7 bases from J, the junction contained 9 bases not matched to a gene. The V gene's germline CDR1 is SGHNT and CDR2 YENEEA. The CDR3, as DNA: TGTGCCAGCAGCTTACTAAGCGGGGGGCATTTGGAGCAGTACTTC. Amino acids: CASSLLSGGHLEQYF.

The DNA of the CDR3 is TGTGCCAGCAGTGAAGGGACAGCGAACTATGGCTACACCTTC. It encodes CASSEGTANYGYTF. The chain employs TRBV6-1 and TRBJ1-2; D may be TRBD1 (6 bases). This CDR3 has 14 amino acids. Germline V CDR1 and CDR2: MNHNS, SASEGT. Trimming took 1 base from V and 2 from J, leaving 8 bases between them.

The sample holds one count of this clone. The rearrangement joins TRBV4-3 to TRBJ1-4, with 7 bases that match TRBD1. This CDR3 comprises 19 residues. After removal of 0 bases from V and 1 base from J, the junction contained 11 bases not matched to a gene. Germline V gene data show CDR1 as LGHNA and CDR2 as YSLEER. This CDR3 reads CASSQDAARQGRTNEKLFF. Written as DNA, the CDR3 is TGCGCCAGCAGCCAAGACGCCGCCCGACAGGGCAGAACTAATGAAAAACTGTTTTTT.

The V call is TRBV23-1, the J call TRBJ2-7; TRBD1 might be the D (7 bases). TRBV23-1 is an ORF, with its function uncertain. Deletions cut 5 bases from V and 4 bases from J, with 15 bases between. The CDR3 length is 14 residues. CDR3 sequence (DNA): TGCGCCAGCAGTGGGTTCAGGGGGAGGTACGAGCAGTACTTC. Translation: CASSGFRGRYEQYF.

This sequence joins TRBV5-1 and TRBJ2-7; 8 bases map to TRBD2. Germline V gene lookup returns CDR1 SGHRS and CDR2 YFSETQ. The length of the CDR3 is 15 residues. V dropped 0 bases and J dropped 5; count of bases not matched to a gene: 7. CDR3 nucleotide sequence: TGCGCCAGCAGCTTGGGCACAGCGGGAGTGCACGAGCAGTACTTC. Translating it yields CASSLGTAGVHEQYF.

This clone was recorded only once. This chain connects TRBV7-9 to TRBJ2-1; 7 bases align to TRBD2. Germline lookup yields CDR1 SEHNR and CDR2 FQNEAQ (reference sequence). The CDR3 is made up of 13 amino acids. V lost 3 bases, J lost 5 bases, and 1 base stayed unmatched. CDR3 loop: CASSFGGDNEQFF. The CDR3 DNA follows: TGTGCCAGCAGCTTTGGGGGGGACAATGAGCAGTTCTTC.